A selection of T cell receptor beta chains follows, all from one sample in a study of graft-versus-host responses after intestinal transplantation. These receptors' targets are unknown. Sequencing was performed with immunoSEQ multiplex PCR; in TCRdb, only in-frame clones are kept and a portion is missing. Counted here are around 97,000 clones, over 80% occurring once; the ten biggest clones make up 6%. Specimen: unstimulated CD8+ T cells sorted from spleen or lymph node cells, collected before intestinal transplant. The receptor source for this set is a human donor who received an intestinal transplant. The CDR3 runs from the conserved cysteine through the conserved F or W. D genes are given only for firm matches.

.,TRBJ2-1,TRBV7-6,CASSLGWAISYNEQFF
.,TRBJ2-3,TRBV10-1,CASSESPQTRRSTQYF
TRBD1,TRBJ2-4,TRBV2,CASSPGTGINIQYF
.,TRBJ1-6,TRBV11-2,CASSLDPPGWSNSPLHF
.,TRBJ2-7,TRBV27,CASSLSVSPGLYEQYF
TRBD2,TRBJ2-1,TRBV4-2,CASSQDGLAEGNEQFF
.,TRBJ1-2,TRBV6-6,CASSYSADNGYTF
.,TRBJ1-5,TRBV19,CASSRIPGGNQPQHF
.,TRBJ2-1,TRBV28,CASSLPSVANEQFF
.,TRBJ2-2,TRBV30,CAWSVRQNTGELFF
.,TRBJ2-1,TRBV11-2,CASSLLQGQDNEQFF
.,TRBJ1-4,TRBV7-4,CASSLSRQGCEKLFF
TRBD1,TRBJ2-1,TRBV5-1,CASSLQGDDEQFF
.,TRBJ1-1,TRBV6-5,CASSYGQENTEAFF
.,TRBJ2-3,TRBV29-1,CSVEIAGISTDTQYF
.,TRBJ1-6,TRBV6-5,CASRQRGGRRFGIHF
TRBD1,TRBJ2-1,TRBV9,CASSVSGTVFFNEQFF
TRBD2,TRBJ2-5,TRBV13,CASSLGRTSGSQETQYF
.,TRBJ2-2,TRBV5-1,CASSEASGVDTGELFF
.,TRBJ2-5,TRBV7-6,CASSFLVRETQYF
.,TRBJ2-7,TRBV27,CASSLGPSYEQYF
TRBD2,TRBJ2-7,TRBV4-1,CASSRTTSGETYEQYF
TRBD2,TRBJ2-7,TRBV10-1,CASSGVAGGYEQYF
.,TRBJ1-1,TRBV27,CASSLTSTVKAFF
.,TRBJ1-1,TRBV28,CASDAPGPRRTEAFF
TRBD2,TRBJ2-3,TRBV13,CASSSLTSGSPDTQYF
TRBD1,TRBJ2-1,TRBV11-2,CASSLDGVQGGPCEQFF
.,TRBJ2-5,TRBV7-6,CASSFAAYQETQYF
TRBD1,TRBJ1-2,TRBV29-1,CSFSPGTGEGYTF
TRBD1,TRBJ2-7,TRBV4-1,CASQGQGPYEQYF
TRBD1,TRBJ2-7,TRBV5-6,CASSLGTGREQYF
.,TRBJ2-3,TRBV13,CASSRSTDTQYF
TRBD2,TRBJ2-2,TRBV12-5,CASGLLTTGTSRTGELFF
.,TRBJ2-3,TRBV5-6,CASSTASGADTQYF
.,TRBJ2-2,TRBV28,CASSFRFRNTGELFF
TRBD2,TRBJ2-7,TRBV5-1,CASSLEPGTSPSYEQYF
.,TRBJ2-1,TRBV4-1,CASSQGAAPIDEQFF
.,TRBJ1-3,TRBV7-6,CASSLAKTAAGNTIYF
TRBD2,TRBJ2-1,TRBV9,CASSAPPGGSGAYNEQFF
TRBD2,TRBJ2-1,TRBV27,CASARLAGDNEQFF
TRBD1,TRBJ2-7,TRBV7-2,CASSWTGFYEQYF
TRBD1,TRBJ1-5,TRBV5-6,CASSSLGQDRIQPQHF
TRBD1,TRBJ2-5,TRBV5-1,CASSYGTGGRETQYF
.,TRBJ2-7,TRBV13,CASSLRGGYEQYF
.,TRBJ2-5,TRBV11-2,CASSPDGETQYF
.,TRBJ1-1,TRBV9,CASSAGQTEAFF
.,TRBJ1-1,TRBV27,CASSSWNTEAFF
.,TRBJ1-1,TRBV2,CASSGRWMDTEAFF
.,TRBJ2-5,TRBV6-1,CASSGDYRVKETQYF
.,TRBJ1-4,TRBV15,CATSSATGGTNEKLFF
TRBD1,TRBJ2-1,TRBV18,CASSPVWDSYNEQFF
TRBD1,TRBJ2-7,TRBV18,CASSSQGEYEQYF
.,TRBJ1-5,TRBV9,CASSVEENQPQHF
.,TRBJ2-2,TRBV5-1,CASSLEGRVVSMNTGELFF
.,TRBJ2-7,TRBV29-1,CSSRDKSYEQYF
.,TRBJ2-6,TRBV29-1,CSVEGWTASSGANVLTF
.,TRBJ2-2,TRBV11-1,CASSLVFPGELFF
TRBD1,TRBJ2-7,TRBV6-5,CASSPGTGPNEQYF
.,TRBJ2-7,TRBV27,CASSLSLDYSYEQYF
TRBD1,TRBJ2-7,TRBV2,CASSVGTGGYEQYF